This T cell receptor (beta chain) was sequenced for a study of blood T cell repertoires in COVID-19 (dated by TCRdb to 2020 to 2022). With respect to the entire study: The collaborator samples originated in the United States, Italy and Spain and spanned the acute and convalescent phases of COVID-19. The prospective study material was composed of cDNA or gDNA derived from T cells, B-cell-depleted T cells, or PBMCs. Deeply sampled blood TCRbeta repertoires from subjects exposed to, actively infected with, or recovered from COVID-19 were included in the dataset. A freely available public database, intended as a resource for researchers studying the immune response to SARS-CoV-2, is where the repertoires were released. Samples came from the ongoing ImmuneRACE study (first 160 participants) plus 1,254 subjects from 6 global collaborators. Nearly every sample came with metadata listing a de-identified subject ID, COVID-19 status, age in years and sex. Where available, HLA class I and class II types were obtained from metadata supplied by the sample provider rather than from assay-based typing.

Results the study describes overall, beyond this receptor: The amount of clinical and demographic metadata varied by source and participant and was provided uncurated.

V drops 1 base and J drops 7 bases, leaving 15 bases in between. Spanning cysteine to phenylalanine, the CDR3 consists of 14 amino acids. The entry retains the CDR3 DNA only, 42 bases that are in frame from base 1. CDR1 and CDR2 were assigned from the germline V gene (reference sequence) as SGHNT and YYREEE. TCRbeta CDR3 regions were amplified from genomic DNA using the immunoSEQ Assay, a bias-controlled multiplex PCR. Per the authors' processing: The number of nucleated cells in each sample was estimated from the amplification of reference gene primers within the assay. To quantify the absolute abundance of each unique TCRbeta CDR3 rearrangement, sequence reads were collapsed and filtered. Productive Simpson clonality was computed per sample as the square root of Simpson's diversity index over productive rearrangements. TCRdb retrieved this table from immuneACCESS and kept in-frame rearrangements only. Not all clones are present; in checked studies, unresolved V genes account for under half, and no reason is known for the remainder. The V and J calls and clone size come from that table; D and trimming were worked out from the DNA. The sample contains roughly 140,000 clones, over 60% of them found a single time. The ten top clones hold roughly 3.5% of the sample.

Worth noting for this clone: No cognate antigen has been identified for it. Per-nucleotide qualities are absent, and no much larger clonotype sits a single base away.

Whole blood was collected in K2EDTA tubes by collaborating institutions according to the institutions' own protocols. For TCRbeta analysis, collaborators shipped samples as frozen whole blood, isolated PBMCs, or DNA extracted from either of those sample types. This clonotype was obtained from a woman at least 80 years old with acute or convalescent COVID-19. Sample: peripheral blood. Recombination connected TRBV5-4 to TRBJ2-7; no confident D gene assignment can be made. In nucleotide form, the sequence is TGTGCCAGCAGCTTGTTTACTCTACCATGGGAGCAGTACTTC. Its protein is CASSLFTLPWEQYF.